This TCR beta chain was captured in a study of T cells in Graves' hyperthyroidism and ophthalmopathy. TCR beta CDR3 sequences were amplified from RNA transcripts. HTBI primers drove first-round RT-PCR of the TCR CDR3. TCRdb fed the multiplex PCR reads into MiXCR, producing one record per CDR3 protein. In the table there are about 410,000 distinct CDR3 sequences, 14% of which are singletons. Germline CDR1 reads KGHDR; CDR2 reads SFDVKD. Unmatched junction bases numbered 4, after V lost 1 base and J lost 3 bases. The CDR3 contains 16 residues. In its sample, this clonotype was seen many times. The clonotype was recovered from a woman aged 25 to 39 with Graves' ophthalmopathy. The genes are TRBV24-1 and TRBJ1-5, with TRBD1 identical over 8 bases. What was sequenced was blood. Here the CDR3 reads CATSDLKTGDNQPQHF. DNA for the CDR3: TGTGCCACCAGTGATTTAAAGACAGGGGACAATCAGCCCCAGCATTTT.